This is a list of T cell receptor beta chains from one sample in a study of blood T cells in healthy people across ages. One entry per CDR3 protein, called by TCRdb with MiXCR from the 5' RACE reads. The table lists nearly 800,000 distinct CDR3 sequences, 20% to 25% of them singletons. The sample was also linked to a second study, of T cells of mothers and their children.

Sequencing was performed on blood. The receptors here all came from a boy between 10 and 17 years old in good health. Each CDR3 is given with its conserved first and last residue. The D gene is left open where the match is weak. The listing skips clone size in some rows; elsewhere it reads once, few, many or a size class.

16	TRBV7-2	few	TRBJ2-1	TRBD2	CASSHRASGSKNEQFF	TGTGCCAGCAGCCACCGGGCTAGCGGGAGTAAGAATGAGCAGTTCTTC
14	TRBV10-3	few	TRBJ2-1	-	CAIRGGSSYNEQFF	TGTGCCATCAGGGGTGGGAGCTCCTACAATGAGCAGTTCTTC
14	TRBV28	many	TRBJ2-3	-	CASSSSQGSDTQYF	TGTGCCAGCAGTTCCTCCCAGGGGTCAGATACGCAGTATTTT
15	TRBV14	few	TRBJ1-4	-	CASSQGTGAREKLFF	TGTGCCAGCAGCCAAGGGACGGGGGCTCGGGAAAAACTGTTTTTT
15	TRBV6-2/TRBV6-3	once	TRBJ2-1	-	CASSYPGVSYNEQFF	TGTGCCAGCAGTTACCCGGGGGTCTCCTACAATGAGCAGTTCTTC
14	TRBV18	-	TRBJ2-5	TRBD1	CASRTTGGMETQYF	TGTGCCAGTCGAACGACAGGGGGAATGGAGACCCAGTACTTC
15	TRBV7-9	few	TRBJ2-3	TRBD2	CASSSLAGAIDTQYF	TGTGCCAGCAGTTCTCTAGCGGGAGCAATAGATACGCAGTATTTT
14	TRBV7-2	-	TRBJ1-4	-	CASSLRDNDEKLFF	TGTGCCAGCAGCTTACGGGACAACGATGAAAAACTGTTTTTT
15	TRBV6-2/TRBV6-3	-	TRBJ2-2	-	CASSYSTRGSGELFF	TGTGCCAGCAGTTACTCCACGAGGGGTTCCGGGGAGCTGTTTTTT
14	TRBV29-1	-	TRBJ2-5	-	CSALTGTDQETQYF	TGCAGCGCCCTAACCGGGACGGACCAAGAGACCCAGTACTTC
14	TRBV15	-	TRBJ1-2	TRBD1	CATSSPGTDYGYTF	TGTGCCACCAGCAGCCCAGGGACAGACTATGGCTACACCTTC
15	TRBV9	few	TRBJ1-4	-	CASNRGGRTNEKLFF	TGTGCCAGCAACCGGGGGGGTCGCACTAATGAAAAACTGTTTTTT
13	TRBV24-1	-	TRBJ1-5	-	CATSDLDDRAQHF	TGTGCCACCAGTGATTTGGATGATCGGGCCCAGCATTTT
18	TRBV14	-	TRBJ2-7	TRBD1	CASSQDVGILGQDPLQYF	TGTGCCAGCAGCCAAGATGTTGGTATCCTGGGACAGGATCCACTGCAGTACTTC
14	TRBV2	few	TRBJ1-1	-	CASSSKGKNTEAFF	TGTGCCAGCAGCTCCAAGGGGAAGAACACTGAAGCTTTCTTT
16	TRBV4-3	-	TRBJ2-1	-	CASSQDLRGAYNEQFF	TGCGCCAGCAGCCAAGACCTTCGCGGCGCCTACAATGAGCAGTTCTTC
17	TRBV11-2	-	TRBJ2-5	-	CASSLGRPGTSQETQYF	TGTGCCAGCAGCTTAGGCCGTCCTGGGACAAGTCAAGAGACCCAGTACTTC
16	TRBV18	-	TRBJ2-7	-	CASSGFGQALTYEQYF	TGTGCCAGCTCAGGGTTCGGGCAGGCACTAACCTACGAGCAGTACTTC
17	TRBV5-1	few	TRBJ2-3	TRBD2	CASSLRAAGGGTDTQYF	TGCGCCAGCAGCTTGAGAGCAGCGGGAGGCGGCACAGATACGCAGTATTTT
15	TRBV27	-	TRBJ1-4	TRBD1	CASSYQGAFAEKLFF	TGTGCCAGCAGTTATCAGGGGGCTTTCGCTGAAAAACTGTTTTTT
16	TRBV4-2	few	TRBJ2-6	-	CASSQVIGSGANVLTF	TGTGCCAGCAGCCAAGTGATCGGCTCTGGGGCCAACGTCCTGACTTTC
15	TRBV14	few	TRBJ2-1	-	CASSQVSVSYNEQFF	TGTGCCAGCAGCCAAGTTTCGGTGTCCTACAATGAGCAGTTCTTC
18	TRBV5-6	few	TRBJ1-3	TRBD1	CASSSRDSPLLSGNAIYF	TGTGCCAGCAGCTCGCGGGACAGTCCCTTACTCTCTGGAAACGCCATATATTTT
16	TRBV12-3/TRBV12-4	-	TRBJ1-1	-	CASSPRTGAANTEAFF	TGTGCCAGCAGTCCCCGGACGGGGGCGGCGAACACTGAAGCTTTCTTT
14	TRBV2	few	TRBJ2-7	-	CASSEDRASYEQYF	TGTGCCAGCAGTGAAGACAGGGCCTCCTACGAGCAGTACTTC
11	TRBV29-1	-	TRBJ2-5	-	CSSSWGETQYF	TGCAGCTCCTCGTGGGGTGAGACCCAGTACTTC
12	TRBV27	few	TRBJ1-6	-	CASSLRRSPLHF	TGTGCCAGCAGCCTTAGACGTTCACCCCTCCACTTT
15	TRBV7-3	-	TRBJ2-1	-	CASSWTGRVGGEQFF	TGTGCCAGCAGCTGGACCGGACGGGTCGGTGGTGAGCAGTTCTTC
13	TRBV20-1	few	TRBJ2-7	-	CSARDLNPYEQYF	TGCAGTGCTAGAGATCTCAATCCCTACGAGCAGTACTTC
15	TRBV28	once	TRBJ2-5	TRBD2	CASSSLGTNQETQYF	TGTGCCAGCAGTTCCCTAGGGACTAACCAAGAGACCCAGTACTTC
18	TRBV12-5	few	TRBJ2-1	TRBD1	CASGLALTGTEITNEQFF	TGTGCTAGTGGTCTCGCCCTAACCGGGACAGAGATAACCAATGAGCAGTTCTTC
14	TRBV29-1	many	TRBJ2-1	-	CSVVSPGRYNEQFF	TGCAGCGTTGTGTCGCCGGGGCGGTACAATGAGCAGTTCTTC
18	TRBV6-5	few	TRBJ2-7	TRBD2	CASSYSSDGTSGAYEQYF	TGTGCCAGCAGTTACTCGAGTGACGGGACTAGTGGCGCCTACGAGCAGTACTTC
16	TRBV15	-	TRBJ2-4	-	CATSSDLRGPDMIRYF	TGTGCCACCAGCAGTGACTTACGGGGGCCGGACATGATTCGGTACTTC
14	TRBV29-1	-	TRBJ1-2	TRBD1	CSVEEAGGLYGYTF	TGCAGCGTTGAAGAAGCAGGGGGCCTCTATGGCTACACCTTC
13	TRBV10-3	few	TRBJ1-4	-	CAIRDTGREKLFF	TGTGCCATCAGGGATACAGGGCGTGAAAAACTGTTTTTT
14	TRBV10-3	once	TRBJ2-7	-	CAISPDVSSYEQYF	TGTGCCATCAGCCCGGACGTAAGCTCCTACGAGCAGTACTTC
13	TRBV7-9	-	TRBJ1-2	-	CASSPQAAYGYTF	TGTGCCAGCAGCCCCCAAGCGGCTTATGGCTACACCTTC
11	TRBV7-2	few	TRBJ2-5	-	CASSQVGTQYF	TGTGCCAGCAGCCAGGTCGGGACCCAGTACTTC
14	TRBV5-1	-	TRBJ2-3	-	CASNLGGGTDTQYF	TGCGCCAGCAACCTTGGAGGGGGCACAGATACGCAGTATTTT
15	TRBV7-9	few	TRBJ2-7	TRBD1	CASSLGRDRSYEQYF	TGTGCCAGCAGCTTAGGCCGGGACAGATCCTACGAGCAGTACTTC
15	TRBV4-3	-	TRBJ2-3	-	CASSQLQGGKHTQYF	TGCGCCAGCAGCCAACTACAGGGGGGGAAGCATACGCAGTATTTT
11	TRBV29-1	-	TRBJ2-5	-	CSVEKIETQYF	TGCAGCGTTGAAAAAATCGAGACCCAGTACTTC
14	TRBV5-1	-	TRBJ2-7	TRBD2	CASTTSGSLLEQYF	TGCGCCAGCACTACCAGCGGGAGTCTCCTCGAGCAGTACTTC
15	TRBV28	-	TRBJ1-2	-	CASTSGTLGRYGYTF	TGTGCCAGTACTTCCGGGACCCTGGGGAGGTATGGCTACACCTTC
11	TRBV16	many	TRBJ2-1	-	CASSQDNEQFF	TGTGCCAGCAGCCAAGACAATGAGCAGTTCTTC
15	TRBV11-2	-	TRBJ2-1	-	CACIQIEASSNEQFF	TGTGCCTGCATACAAATCGAGGCTAGCTCCAATGAGCAGTTCTTC
15	TRBV20-1	few	TRBJ2-7	TRBD2	CSAAVGLAAKNEQYF	TGCAGTGCTGCCGTGGGACTAGCGGCTAAAAACGAGCAGTACTTC
16	TRBV28	-	TRBJ2-3	-	CASSDPRGENTDTQYF	TGTGCCAGCAGTGACCCAAGGGGGGAAAACACAGATACGCAGTATTTT
17	TRBV4-1	-	TRBJ2-5	-	CASRRGAGRESRETQYF	TGCGCCAGCAGAAGGGGGGCAGGGCGGGAGAGTCGAGAGACCCAGTACTTC
14	TRBV29-1	-	TRBJ1-2	-	CSVERWEVNYGYTF	TGCAGCGTTGAACGCTGGGAGGTGAACTATGGCTACACCTTC
11	TRBV21-1	-	TRBJ2-7	-	CASRGWREQYF	TGTGCCAGCAGGGGGTGGCGCGAGCAGTACTTC
16	TRBV28	few	TRBJ2-3	-	CASSRSRLVGSDTQYF	TGTGCCAGCAGCCGAAGTCGTCTAGTAGGCTCAGATACGCAGTATTTT
13	TRBV6-4	few	TRBJ2-5	-	CASSLDSSETQYF	TGTGCCAGCAGCCTCGACAGCTCAGAGACCCAGTACTTC
14	TRBV7-3	-	TRBJ1-1	TRBD1	CASSVTGSIAEAFF	TGTGCCAGCAGCGTGACAGGGTCCATCGCTGAAGCTTTCTTT
16	TRBV4-3	few	TRBJ1-4	-	CASSPKPGLGGEKLFF	TGCGCCAGCAGCCCCAAACCTGGGCTGGGCGGTGAAAAACTGTTTTTT
13	TRBV29-1	few	TRBJ1-1	TRBD1	CSVNRGRNTEAFF	TGCAGCGTGAACAGGGGGAGGAACACTGAAGCTTTCTTT
13	TRBV10-3	-	TRBJ2-3	TRBD2	CAISGTSIDTQYF	TGTGCCATCAGCGGGACTAGCATTGATACGCAGTATTTT
13	TRBV20-1	-	TRBJ1-1	TRBD1	CSAPGTGWTEAFF	TGCAGTGCTCCCGGGACAGGGTGGACTGAAGCTTTCTTT